A selection of T cell receptor beta chains follows, all from one sample in a study of vaccination and CD4 T cells after COVID-19. Via MiXCR, TCRdb re-called the PCR reads, giving one row per CDR3 protein. The data hold around 26,000 distinct CDR3 sequences, with 50% to 65% observed a single time. Antigens for these TCRs are unknown. Sequencing was performed on CD4+ T cells from blood, cultured in vitro, taken before SARS-CoV-2 vaccination. The receptors were gathered from a human donor who received a COVID-19 vaccine. CDR3s include the opening cysteine and the closing phenylalanine or tryptophan. D genes are given only for firm matches. The listing skips clone size in some rows; elsewhere it reads once, few, many or a size class.

cdr3_length	clone_size	d_call	v_call	j_call	cdr3_nt	cdr3_aa
14	.	.	TRBV6-1	TRBJ1-1	TGTGCCACCGAAGTGACATCTGGAGACACTGAAGCTTTCTTT	CATEVTSGDTEAFF
14	.	TRBD1	TRBV25-1	TRBJ2-3	TGTGCCAGCAGTGGCCGGACAGGGGCAGATACGCAGTATTTT	CASSGRTGADTQYF
16	.	TRBD1	TRBV18	TRBJ2-5	TGTGCCAGCTCACCACCGGACAGGGGGCTCCAAGAGACCCAGTACTTC	CASSPPDRGLQETQYF
12	.	.	TRBV11-2	TRBJ1-1	TGTGCCAGCAGCTTATCGGGGGTACGAGCTTTCTTT	CASSLSGVRAFF
15	.	.	TRBV19	TRBJ1-3	TGTGCCAGTAGTCCCGAGGGGGGGCATGGAAACACCATATATTTT	CASSPEGGHGNTIYF
14	.	TRBD2	TRBV20-1	TRBJ2-5	TGCAGTGCACCGGGACTAGCGGGGCCGGAGACCCAGTACTTC	CSAPGLAGPETQYF
16	few	TRBD1	TRBV28	TRBJ2-7	TGTGCCACCACGGACTGGGACAGTGCTGCCTCCTACGAGCAGTACTTC	CATTDWDSAASYEQYF
11	.	.	TRBV3-1	TRBJ2-7	TGTGCCAGCAGCCAAGAGTGGGAGCAGTACTTC	CASSQEWEQYF
17	few	TRBD2	TRBV2	TRBJ2-3	TGTGCCAGCAGTGGGGCGAGCGGGGGGTCCCTCACAGATACGCAGTATTTT	CASSGASGGSLTDTQYF
15	.	.	TRBV5-1	TRBJ1-5	TGCGCCAGCAGCTTGGACTCCAGGGAAAATCAGCCCCAGCATTTT	CASSLDSRENQPQHF
13	.	.	TRBV20-1	TRBJ2-1	TGCATGCCCTTCTTGGGCTCCTACAATGAGCAGTTCTTC	CMPFLGSYNEQFF
18	once	TRBD2	TRBV2	TRBJ2-3	TGTGCCAGCATGAGGTCAGGTCCGACTAGCGAGCGGACAGATACGCAGTATTTT	CASMRSGPTSERTDTQYF
15	.	TRBD1	TRBV11-3	TRBJ2-5	TGTGCCAGCAGCTTCAGGGGGATCGGGAAAGAGACCCAGTACTTC	CASSFRGIGKETQYF
15	.	.	TRBV19	TRBJ1-1	TGTGCCAGTAGTATAGGGGACCGAACCGGCACTGAAGCTTTCTTT	CASSIGDRTGTEAFF
15	.	TRBD1	TRBV10-3	TRBJ2-3	TGTGCCATCAGTGGGGGGACAGGGATCACAGATACGCAGTATTTT	CAISGGTGITDTQYF
14	few	.	TRBV2	TRBJ2-7	TGTGCCAGCACGCCGTTATGGGACGCCTACGAGCAGTACTTC	CASTPLWDAYEQYF
15	.	.	TRBV5-1	TRBJ1-2	TGCGCCAGCAGCTTATACGACAGACCATCTAATGGCTACACCTTC	CASSLYDRPSNGYTF
13	.	.	TRBV18	TRBJ1-1	TGTGCCAGCTCTCGGGACGTGAACACTGAAGCTTTCTTT	CASSRDVNTEAFF
13	.	TRBD1	TRBV24-1	TRBJ2-7	TGTGCCACCAGTGGACAGGGGGCCGGCGAGCAGTACTTC	CATSGQGAGEQYF
14	.	.	TRBV20-1	TRBJ2-3	TGCAGTGCTAGAGATGGGGGTACCCCAGATACGCAGTATTTT	CSARDGGTPDTQYF